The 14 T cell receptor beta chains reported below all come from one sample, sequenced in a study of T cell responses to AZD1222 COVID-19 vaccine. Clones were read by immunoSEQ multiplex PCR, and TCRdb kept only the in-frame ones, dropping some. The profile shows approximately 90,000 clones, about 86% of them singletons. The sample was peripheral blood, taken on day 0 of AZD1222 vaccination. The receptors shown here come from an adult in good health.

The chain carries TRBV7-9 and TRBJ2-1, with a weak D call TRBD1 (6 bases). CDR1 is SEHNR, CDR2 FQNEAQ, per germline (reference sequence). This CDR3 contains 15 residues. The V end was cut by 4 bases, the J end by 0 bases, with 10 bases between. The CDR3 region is CASSWKTGSYNEQFF. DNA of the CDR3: TGTGCCAGCAGCTGGAAGACAGGCTCCTACAATGAGCAGTTCTTC.

CDR3 nucleotide sequence: TGTGCCGGTCTTGGGGGCGGTGGCTACACCTTC. Its protein product is CAGLGGGGYTF. V gene TRBV28 combines with J gene TRBJ1-2, with a possible D match to TRBD1 (6 bases). V lost 11 bases and J 7 bases, leaving 14 bases between the germline ends. Per germline, CDR1 MDHEN and CDR2 SYDVKM. This CDR3 is 11 amino acids long.

The CDR3 here is CSASRSGPNSPLHF. The CDR3 region has the DNA TGCAGTGCTAGTAGATCAGGTCCTAATTCACCCCTCCACTTT. V usage is TRBV20-1 and J usage is TRBJ1-6, with D unclear. With 3 bases removed from V and 6 bases from J, the gap between germline ends came to 12 bases. Per germline, CDR1 DFQATT and CDR2 SNEGSKA (reference sequence). The length of the CDR3 is 14 residues.

CDR3 sequence reads: CASSVGQGSNTGELFF. The CDR3 DNA reads as TGTGCCAGCAGCGTAGGACAGGGGTCGAACACCGGGGAGCTGTTTTTT. This chain uses TRBV9 with TRBJ2-2, with 8 bases that match TRBD1. Unmatched junction bases numbered 1, after V lost 0 bases and J lost 0 bases. The CDR3 has 16 amino acids. Germline V gene data show CDR1 as SGDLS and CDR2 as YYNGEE. Based on the CDR3 plus reference TRBV9 and TRBJ2-2, the full variable domain is DSGVTQTPKHLITATGQRVTLRCSPRSGDLSVYWYQQSLDQGLQFLIQYYNGEERAKGNILERFSAQQFPDLHSELNLSSLELGDSALYFCASSVGQGSNTGELFFGEGSRLTVL.

The CDR3 loop is CASSLRGSTDTQYF. For the CDR3, the DNA is TGTGCCAGCAGCCTACGGGGGAGCACAGATACGCAGTATTTT. V and J are TRBV7-2 and TRBJ2-3; maybe TRBD2 (6 bases). CDR1 is SGHTA and CDR2 is FQGNSA in the germline V gene. This CDR3 is built from 14 residues. V lost 5 bases and J lost 0, with 9 bases in between.

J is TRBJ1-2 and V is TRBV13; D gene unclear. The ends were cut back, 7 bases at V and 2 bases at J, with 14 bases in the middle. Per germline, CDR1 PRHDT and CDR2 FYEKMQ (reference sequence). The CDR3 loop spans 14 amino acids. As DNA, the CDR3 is TGTGCCAGCACCCTGTCCAGCAGAAACTATGGCTACACCTTC. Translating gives CASTLSSRNYGYTF. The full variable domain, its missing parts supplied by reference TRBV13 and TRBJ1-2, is AAGVIQSPRHLIKEKRETATLKCYPIPRHDTVYWYQQGPGQDPQFLISFYEKMQSDKGSIPDRFSAQQFSDYHSELNMSSLELGDSALYFCASTLSSRNYGYTFGSGTRLTVV.

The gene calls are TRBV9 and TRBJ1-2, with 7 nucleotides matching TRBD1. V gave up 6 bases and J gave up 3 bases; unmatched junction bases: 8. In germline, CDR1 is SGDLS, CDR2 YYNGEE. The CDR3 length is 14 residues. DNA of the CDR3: TGTGCCAGCACTCGACAGGGAGGCGACTATGGCTACACCTTC. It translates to CASTRQGGDYGYTF.

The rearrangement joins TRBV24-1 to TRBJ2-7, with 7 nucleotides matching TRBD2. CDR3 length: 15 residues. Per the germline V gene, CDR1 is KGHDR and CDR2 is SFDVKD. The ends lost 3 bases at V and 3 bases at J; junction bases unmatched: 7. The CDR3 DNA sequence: TGTGCCACCAGTGATGCTAAAGGGACTATCTACGAGCAGTACTTC. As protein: CATSDAKGTIYEQYF.

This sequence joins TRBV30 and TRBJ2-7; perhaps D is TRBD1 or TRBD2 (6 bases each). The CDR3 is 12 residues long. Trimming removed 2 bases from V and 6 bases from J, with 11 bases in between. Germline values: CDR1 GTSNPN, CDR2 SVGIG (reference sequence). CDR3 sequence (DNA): TGTGCCTGGAGTCCCCGGGGGCCCGAGCAGTACTTC. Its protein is CAWSPRGPEQYF.

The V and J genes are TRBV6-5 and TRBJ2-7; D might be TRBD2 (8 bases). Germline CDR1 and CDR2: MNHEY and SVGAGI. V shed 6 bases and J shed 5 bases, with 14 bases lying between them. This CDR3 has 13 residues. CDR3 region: CASSREGADEQYF. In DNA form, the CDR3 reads TGTGCCAGCAGCCGGGAGGGGGCGGACGAGCAGTACTTC.

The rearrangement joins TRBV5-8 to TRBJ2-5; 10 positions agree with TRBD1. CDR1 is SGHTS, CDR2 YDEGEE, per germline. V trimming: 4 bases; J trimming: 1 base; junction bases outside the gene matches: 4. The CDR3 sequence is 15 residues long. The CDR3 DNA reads TGTGCCAGCAGCGAAAGGACAGGGGGCCAAGAGACCCAGTACTTC. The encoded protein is CASSERTGGQETQYF.

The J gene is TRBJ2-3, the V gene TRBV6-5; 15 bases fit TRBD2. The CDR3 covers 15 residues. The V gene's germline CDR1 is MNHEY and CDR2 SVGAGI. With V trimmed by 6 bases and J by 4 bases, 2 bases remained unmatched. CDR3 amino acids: CASSRTSGRADTQYF. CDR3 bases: TGTGCCAGCAGCCGGACTAGCGGGAGGGCAGATACGCAGTATTTT.

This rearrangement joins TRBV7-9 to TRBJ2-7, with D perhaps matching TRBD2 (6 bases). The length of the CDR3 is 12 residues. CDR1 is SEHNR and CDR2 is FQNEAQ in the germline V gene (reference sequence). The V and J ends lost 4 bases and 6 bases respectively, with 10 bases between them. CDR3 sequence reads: CASSSTAGEQYF. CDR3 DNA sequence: TGTGCCAGCAGCTCCACAGCGGGCGAGCAGTACTTC.

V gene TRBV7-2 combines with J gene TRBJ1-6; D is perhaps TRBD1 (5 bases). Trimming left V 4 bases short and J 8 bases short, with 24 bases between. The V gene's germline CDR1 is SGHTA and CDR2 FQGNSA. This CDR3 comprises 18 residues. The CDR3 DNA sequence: TGTGCCAGCAGCTCCAAATACTCACAATGGGGGAATGATTCACCCCTCCACTTT. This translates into CASSSKYSQWGNDSPLHF.